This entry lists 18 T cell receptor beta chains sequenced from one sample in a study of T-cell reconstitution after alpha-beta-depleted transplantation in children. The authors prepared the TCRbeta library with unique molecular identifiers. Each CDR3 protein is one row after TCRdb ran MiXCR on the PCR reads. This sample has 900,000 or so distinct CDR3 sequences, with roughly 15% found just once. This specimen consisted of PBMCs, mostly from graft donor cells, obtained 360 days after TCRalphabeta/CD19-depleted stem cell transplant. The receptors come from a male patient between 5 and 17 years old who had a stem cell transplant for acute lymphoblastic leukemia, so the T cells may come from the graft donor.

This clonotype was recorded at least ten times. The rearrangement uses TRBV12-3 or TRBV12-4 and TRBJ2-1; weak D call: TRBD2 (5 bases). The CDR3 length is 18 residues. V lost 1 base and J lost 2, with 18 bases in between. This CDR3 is CASSLESPPSPPYNEQFF. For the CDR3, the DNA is TGTGCCAGCAGTTTAGAGTCCCCACCTAGCCCGCCCTACAATGAGCAGTTCTTC.

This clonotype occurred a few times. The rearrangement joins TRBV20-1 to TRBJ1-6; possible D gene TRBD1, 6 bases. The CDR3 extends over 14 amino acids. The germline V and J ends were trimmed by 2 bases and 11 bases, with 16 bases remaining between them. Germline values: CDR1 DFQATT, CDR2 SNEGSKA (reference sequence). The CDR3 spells CSARTQGGLAPLHF. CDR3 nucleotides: TGCAGTGCTAGAACACAGGGAGGTCTGGCACCCCTCCACTTT.

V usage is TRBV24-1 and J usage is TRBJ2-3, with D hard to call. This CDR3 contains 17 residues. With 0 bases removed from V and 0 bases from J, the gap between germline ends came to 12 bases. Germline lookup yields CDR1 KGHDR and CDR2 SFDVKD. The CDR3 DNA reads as TGTGCCACCAGTGATTTGCAACCCGACCGAAGCACAGATACGCAGTATTTT. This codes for CATSDLQPDRSTDTQYF.

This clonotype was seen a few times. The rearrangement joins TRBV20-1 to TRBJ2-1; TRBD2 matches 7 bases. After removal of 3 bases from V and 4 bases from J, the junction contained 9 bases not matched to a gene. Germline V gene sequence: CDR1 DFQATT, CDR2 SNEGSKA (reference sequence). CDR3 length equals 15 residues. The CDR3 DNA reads TGCAGTGCTAGTTTGTGGGAGGGCAATTACAATGAGCAGTTCTTC. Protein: CSASLWEGNYNEQFF.

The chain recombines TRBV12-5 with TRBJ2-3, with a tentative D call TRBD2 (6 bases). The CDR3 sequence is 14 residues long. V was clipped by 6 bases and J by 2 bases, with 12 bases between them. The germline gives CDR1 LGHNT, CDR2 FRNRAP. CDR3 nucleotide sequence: TGTGCTAGTGGCCAGAGGGACTCCACAGATACGCAGTATTTT. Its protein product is CASGQRDSTDTQYF.

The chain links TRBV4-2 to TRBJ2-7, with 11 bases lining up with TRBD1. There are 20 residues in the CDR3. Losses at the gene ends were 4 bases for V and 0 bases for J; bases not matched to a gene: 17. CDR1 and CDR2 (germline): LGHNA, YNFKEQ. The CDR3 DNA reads TGTGCCAGCAGCCCCCAAGGACAGGGGGCGCCTGGCGGGAACTCCTACGAGCAGTACTTC. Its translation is CASSPQGQGAPGGNSYEQYF.

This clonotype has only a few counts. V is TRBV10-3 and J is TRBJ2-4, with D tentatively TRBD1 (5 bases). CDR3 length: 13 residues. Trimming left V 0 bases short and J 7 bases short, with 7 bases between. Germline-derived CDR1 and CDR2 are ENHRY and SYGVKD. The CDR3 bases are TGTGCCATCAGTGAGTCGACAGATAACATTCAGTACTTC. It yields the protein CAISESTDNIQYF.

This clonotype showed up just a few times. CDR3 residues: CASSSRLEQYF. The CDR3 region has the DNA TGTGCCAGCAGCTCCCGTCTCGAGCAGTACTTC. This rearrangement joins TRBV7-9 to TRBJ2-7; no definite D call. This CDR3 region has 11 residues. V was trimmed by 4 bases and J by 6 bases, leaving 7 bases between them. CDR1 and CDR2 from the germline V gene are SEHNR and FQNEAQ (reference sequence).

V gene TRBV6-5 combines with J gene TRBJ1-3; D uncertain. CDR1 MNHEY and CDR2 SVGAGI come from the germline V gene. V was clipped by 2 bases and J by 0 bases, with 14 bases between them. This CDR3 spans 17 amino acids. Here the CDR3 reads CASSYVPKAVSGNTIYF. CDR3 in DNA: TGTGCCAGCAGTTACGTCCCCAAAGCGGTCTCTGGAAACACCATATATTTT.

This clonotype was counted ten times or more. CDR3 residues: CATSDVISGNRRQETQYF. In DNA form, the CDR3 reads TGTGCCACCAGTGACGTAATATCAGGGAATAGACGTCAAGAGACCCAGTACTTC. The J gene is TRBJ2-5, the V gene TRBV24-1, with D perhaps matching TRBD1 (5 bases). Looked up from germline, CDR1 is KGHDR and CDR2 is SFDVKD. The CDR3 has 18 residues. V was pared by 4 bases and J by 2 bases, with 22 bases between.

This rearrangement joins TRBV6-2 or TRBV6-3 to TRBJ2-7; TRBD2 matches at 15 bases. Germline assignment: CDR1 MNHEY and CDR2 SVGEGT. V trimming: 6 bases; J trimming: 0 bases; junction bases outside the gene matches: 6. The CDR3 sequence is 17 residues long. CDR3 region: CASRIGTSGRSSYEQYF. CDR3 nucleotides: TGTGCCAGCAGAATTGGGACTAGCGGGAGGAGCTCCTACGAGCAGTACTTC.

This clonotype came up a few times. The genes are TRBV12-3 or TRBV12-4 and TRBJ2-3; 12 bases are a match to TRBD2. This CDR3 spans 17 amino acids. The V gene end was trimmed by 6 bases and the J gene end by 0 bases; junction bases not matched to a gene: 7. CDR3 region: CASSPWTSGASTDTQYF. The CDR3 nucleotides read TGTGCCAGCAGCCCTTGGACTAGCGGGGCTAGCACAGATACGCAGTATTTT.

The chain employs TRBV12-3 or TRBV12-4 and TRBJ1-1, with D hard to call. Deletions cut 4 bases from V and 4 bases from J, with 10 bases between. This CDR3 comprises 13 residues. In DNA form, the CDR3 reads TGTGCCAGCAGTTCTATGGTGAGCACTGAAGCTTTCTTT. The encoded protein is CASSSMVSTEAFF.

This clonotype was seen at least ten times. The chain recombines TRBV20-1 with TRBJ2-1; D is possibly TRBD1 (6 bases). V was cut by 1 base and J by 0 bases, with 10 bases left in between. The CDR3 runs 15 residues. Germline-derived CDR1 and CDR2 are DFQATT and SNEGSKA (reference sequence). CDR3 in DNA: TGCAGTGCTAGAGGGAGAGGGGGCTCCTACAATGAGCAGTTCTTC. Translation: CSARGRGGSYNEQFF.

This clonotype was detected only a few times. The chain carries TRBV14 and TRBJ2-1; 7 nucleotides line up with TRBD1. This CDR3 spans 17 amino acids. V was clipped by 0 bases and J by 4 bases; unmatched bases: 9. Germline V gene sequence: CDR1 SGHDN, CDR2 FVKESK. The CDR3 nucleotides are TGTGCCAGCAGCCAAGATAAAGGGACAGTAGCGTACAATGAGCAGTTCTTC. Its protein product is CASSQDKGTVAYNEQFF. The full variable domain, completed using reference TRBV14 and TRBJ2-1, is EAGVTQFPSHSVIEKGQTVTLRCDPISGHDNLYWYRRVMGKEIKFLLHFVKESKQDESGMPNNRFLAERTGGTYSTLKVQPAELEDSGVYFCASSQDKGTVAYNEQFFGPGTRLTVL.

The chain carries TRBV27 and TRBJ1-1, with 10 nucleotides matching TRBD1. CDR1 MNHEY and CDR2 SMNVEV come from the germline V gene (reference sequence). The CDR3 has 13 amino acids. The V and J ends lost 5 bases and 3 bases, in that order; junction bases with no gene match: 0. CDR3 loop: CASSGQGDTEAFF. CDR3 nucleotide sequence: TGTGCCAGCAGTGGACAGGGGGACACTGAAGCTTTCTTT.

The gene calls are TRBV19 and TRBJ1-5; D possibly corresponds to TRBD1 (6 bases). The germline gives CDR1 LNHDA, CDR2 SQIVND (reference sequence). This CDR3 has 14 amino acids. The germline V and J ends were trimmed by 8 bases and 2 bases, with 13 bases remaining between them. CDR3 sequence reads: CASFSRGRNQPQHF. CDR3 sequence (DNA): TGTGCCAGTTTTTCCAGGGGCCGCAATCAGCCCCAGCATTTT.

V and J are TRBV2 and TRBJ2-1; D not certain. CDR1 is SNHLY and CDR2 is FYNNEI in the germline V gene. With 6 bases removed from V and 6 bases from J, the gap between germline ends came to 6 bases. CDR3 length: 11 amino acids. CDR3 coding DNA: TGTGCCAGCAGGTATCTCAATGAGCAGTTCTTC. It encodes CASRYLNEQFF.